The 19 T cell receptor beta chains presented below share a single source sample, sequenced in a study of blood T cell repertoires in COVID-19. Using immunoSEQ multiplex PCR, the repertoire was profiled, and TCRdb retains in-frame clones only, with some absent. In the table there are 200,000 or so clones, roughly 85% of which are singletons. The material sequenced was peripheral blood. The receptor set was obtained from a woman in her thirties with acute or convalescent COVID-19.

This clone showed up just once. The chain joins TRBV9 to TRBJ2-3, with a possible D match to TRBD1 (6 bases). From germline, CDR1 is SGDLS and CDR2 YYNGEE. The CDR3 sequence is 14 residues long. V lost 2 bases, J lost 1 base, and 8 bases lay in between. CDR3 sequence reads: CASSVRQGTDTQYF. Written as DNA, the CDR3 is TGTGCCAGCAGCGTCCGACAGGGCACAGATACGCAGTATTTT.

The chain carries TRBV2 and TRBJ2-7; TRBD2 aligns across 8 bases. Germline assignment: CDR1 SNHLY and CDR2 FYNNEI. The trim removed 5 bases at V and 5 bases at J, leaving 5 bases unmatched. This CDR3 contains 13 residues. CDR3 amino acids: CASSIGLADEQYF. The CDR3 bases are TGTGCCAGCAGTATAGGACTAGCAGACGAGCAGTACTTC.

The gene calls are TRBV4-3 and TRBJ2-1, with 10 bases aligning to TRBD1. V lost 5 bases and J lost 8; bases outside the gene matches: 9. Germline CDR1 LGHNA, CDR2 YSLEER. This CDR3 has 15 amino acids. The CDR3 loop reads CASSTSPGQGYEQFF. The CDR3 nucleotides read TGCGCCAGCAGCACAAGTCCGGGACAGGGGTATGAGCAGTTCTTC.

The CDR3 sequence: CASSLNNEQYF. CDR3 nucleotide sequence: TGTGCCAGCAGTTTGAACAACGAGCAGTACTTC. The chain combines TRBV12-3 or TRBV12-4 with TRBJ2-7, with unresolved D. Trimming removed 3 bases from V and 5 bases from J, with 5 bases in between. The CDR3 totals 11 residues.

This clone was observed a few times. CDR3 nucleotides: TGCAGCGTCCGCAGTGCAGCTAACTATGGCTACACCTTC. This sequence encodes CSVRSAANYGYTF. V gene TRBV29-1 combines with J gene TRBJ1-2; D gene ambiguous. V was pared by 6 bases and J by 0 bases, with 11 bases between. This CDR3 has 13 amino acids. Germline V CDR1 and CDR2: SQVTM, ANQGSEA.

The chain employs TRBV9 and TRBJ2-5; D possibly corresponds to TRBD1 (5 bases). CDR1 is SGDLS and CDR2 is YYNGEE in the germline V gene. The V end lost 3 bases, the J end lost 1 base, and 7 bases lay between the germline ends. This CDR3 has 13 residues. CDR3 DNA: TGTGCCAGCAGCGGACAGTTCCAAGAGACCCAGTACTTC. Its translation: CASSGQFQETQYF.

The V call is TRBV30, the J call TRBJ1-2, with a weak D call TRBD1 (5 bases). The CDR3 is 15 residues long. Trimming cost V 2 bases and J 1 base, with 14 bases left between them. Germline CDR1 reads GTSNPN; CDR2 reads SVGIG (reference sequence). The CDR3 spells CAWSPPNRNNYGYTF. The DNA for the CDR3 is TGTGCCTGGAGTCCTCCCAACAGGAATAACTATGGCTACACCTTC.

This clone was picked up a small number of times. The V and J genes are TRBV5-1 and TRBJ2-5; 7 nucleotides match TRBD2. Trimming removed 4 bases from V and 5 bases from J; junction bases left unmatched: 5. CDR1 is SGHRS, CDR2 YFSETQ, per germline. CDR3 length: 13 amino acids. CDR3 amino acids: CASSRAGVETQYF. For the CDR3, the DNA is TGCGCCAGCAGCAGGGCGGGAGTGGAGACCCAGTACTTC. The entire variable domain, with the rest obtained from reference TRBV5-1 and TRBJ2-5, is as follows: KAGVTQTPRYLIKTRGQQVTLSCSPISGHRSVSWYQQTPGQGLQFLFEYFSETQRNKGNFPGRFSGRQFSNSRSEMNVSTLELGDSALYLCASSRAGVETQYFGPGTRLLVL.

The J gene is TRBJ1-5, the V gene TRBV6-6; the match to TRBD1 covers 9 bases. The CDR3 loop spans 15 amino acids. Germline CDR1 and CDR2: MNHNY and SVGAGI (reference sequence). V lost 6 bases, J lost 4 bases, and 7 bases stayed unmatched. CDR3 loop: CASSSTGGGNQPQHF. CDR3 DNA: TGTGCCAGCAGCAGTACAGGGGGCGGGAATCAGCCCCAGCATTTT.

The chain recombines TRBV28 with TRBJ2-7, with D unresolved. V was clipped by 3 bases and J by 6 bases, with 6 bases between them. This CDR3 comprises 11 residues. Germline loops: CDR1 MDHEN, CDR2 SYDVKM. The chain's CDR3 is CASSFSLEQYF. The CDR3 bases are TGTGCCAGCAGTTTCTCCCTCGAGCAGTACTTC.

This chain joins TRBV5-1 and TRBJ2-7, with D perhaps TRBD2 (5 bases). The CDR3 runs 14 residues. Trimming shortened V by 1 base and J by 2 bases, and 10 bases separated the two germline ends. Germline CDR1 and CDR2: SGHRS and YFSETQ. The CDR3 nucleotides read TGCGCCAGCAGCTTGATTTTCGGGGCCTACGAGCAGTACTTC. Protein product: CASSLIFGAYEQYF.

The V gene is TRBV9, the J gene TRBJ2-1; TRBD2 matches 11 bases. CDR3 length: 15 amino acids. Per the germline V gene, CDR1 is SGDLS and CDR2 is YYNGEE. With 4 bases clipped from V and 5 bases from J, the junction kept 5 bases outside the gene matches. CDR3 DNA: TGTGCCAGCAGCCTTAGCGGGGGGGCAAACAATGAGCAGTTCTTC. The encoded protein is CASSLSGGANNEQFF.

The chain combines TRBV13 with TRBJ1-2; 11 bases align to TRBD1. J gave up 4 bases and V 6 bases, and 10 bases lay outside the gene matches. Germline lookup yields CDR1 PRHDT and CDR2 FYEKMQ (reference sequence). There are 16 residues in the CDR3. The CDR3 sequence: CASRVGQGAMGYGYTF. CDR3 sequence (DNA): TGTGCCAGCAGAGTCGGACAGGGGGCGATGGGCTATGGCTACACCTTC.

J is TRBJ2-1 and V is TRBV7-9, with 8 bases identical to TRBD2. CDR1 is SEHNR and CDR2 is FQNEAQ in the germline V gene (reference sequence). The CDR3 is made up of 15 amino acids. V was clipped by 3 bases and J by 2 bases; unmatched bases: 3. Here the CDR3 reads CASSFGRATYNEQFF. CDR3 nucleotide sequence: TGTGCCAGCAGCTTCGGGAGGGCCACCTACAATGAGCAGTTCTTC.

This clone was seen just once. This chain connects TRBV3-1 (or the pseudogene TRBV3-2) to TRBJ2-1, with 7 bases identical to TRBD2. CDR1 and CDR2 from the germline V gene are LGHDT and YNNKEL (reference sequence). The CDR3 totals 18 residues. Losses at the gene ends were 3 bases for V and 9 bases for J; bases not matched to a gene: 20. CDR3 sequence: CASSHDARDYRGKGEQFF. Here the CDR3 DNA reads TGTGCCAGCAGCCACGACGCCCGGGACTATCGCGGCAAAGGTGAGCAGTTCTTC.

V is TRBV13 and J is TRBJ2-1; D is uncertain. V was trimmed by 5 bases and J by 7 bases, leaving 9 bases between them. Germline V CDR1 and CDR2: PRHDT, FYEKMQ (reference sequence). The CDR3 is 12 residues long. The CDR3 loop is CASSAMVNEQFF. The CDR3 region has the DNA TGTGCCAGCAGCGCGATGGTAAATGAGCAGTTCTTC.

In this sample, this clone turned up once. A clone one base away is much larger, so this may be a read error. The gene calls are TRBV5-1 and TRBJ1-1; D remains unclear. CDR1 and CDR2 (germline): SGHRS, YFSETQ. The CDR3 contains 13 residues. CDR3 in DNA: TGCACCAGCACCCCCCCGGGTAACACTGAAGCTTTCTTT. This encodes CTSTPPGNTEAFF.

This clone was detected once. The gene calls are TRBV28 and TRBJ1-6; 7 bases line up with TRBD1. The CDR3 consists of 15 residues. V lost 3 bases, J lost 4 bases, and 3 bases stayed unmatched. The germline V gene encodes CDR1 MDHEN and CDR2 SYDVKM. The CDR3 nucleotides read TGTGCCAGCAGTTTTGAGGGGGCTTATAATTCACCCCTCCACTTT. Translation: CASSFEGAYNSPLHF.

This clone appeared a single time. This chain joins TRBV19 and TRBJ2-2; D may be TRBD2 (6 bases). Germline V gives CDR1 LNHDA, CDR2 SQIVND (reference sequence). The V and J ends lost 6 bases and 6 bases respectively, with 17 bases between them. The CDR3 is 15 amino acids. CDR3 protein: CASREGGSSAGELFF. CDR3 coding DNA: TGTGCCAGTAGGGAAGGAGGGAGTAGCGCCGGGGAGCTGTTTTTT.